This section outlines one T cell receptor (beta chain) sequence together with its context. Its target is unknown. This sample stems from a study of shared clonotypes between healthy human individuals. Study-wide background: The study enrolled a couple of women and a few men aged 18 to 49. General observations from the study: Donor scarcity curtailed the genetic and exposure-history diversity represented herein. Generally, estimated richness proved larger in naive subsets than it did in memory subsets. The study found lower generation probabilities in non-shared clonotypes than in those shared by all four donors.

The repertoire was sequenced with immunoSEQ multiplex PCR; TCRdb's copy has only in-frame clones and lacks some. This table holds 2 million to 2.5 million clones, approximately 93% found once. CDR1 is SQVTM and CDR2 is ANQGSEA in the germline V gene. This CDR3 region has 16 residues. V lost 6 bases, J lost 6 bases, and 18 bases stayed unmatched. The material sequenced was naive CD4+ T cells from PBMCs. Documented subset: CD45RA+ positively selected. This sequence joins TRBV29-1 and TRBJ2-7; 9 bases map to TRBD2. This sequence originates from a man aged 18 to 30 in good health. Some clones in this sample may be carry-over from other donors' samples. The CDR3 here is CSVELALAGVLSEQYF. As DNA, the CDR3 is TGCAGCGTGGAACTGGCCTTAGCGGGAGTGTTAAGCGAGCAGTACTTC.